This is a list of T cell receptor beta chains from one sample in a study of blood T cell repertoires in COVID-19. The table came from immunoSEQ multiplex PCR; TCRdb's copy has only in-frame clones and leaves some out. The profile shows fewer than 120,000 clones, more than 65% of them singletons. The specimen sequenced was peripheral blood. Receptor source: a woman older than 75 with acute or convalescent COVID-19. Both conserved end residues are part of each CDR3. The order of the fields is D gene, CDR3 length, V gene, CDR3 protein. The D gene is left open where the match is weak.

D: TRBD1
length: 16
V: TRBV5-1
CDR3: CASSFSGTGATGELFF

D: TRBD2
length: 17
V: TRBV7-2
CDR3: CASSLAGGGSLSYEQYF

D: .
length: 16
V: TRBV4-3
CDR3: CASSQDRQTVSYGYTF

D: TRBD2
length: 17
V: TRBV4-1
CDR3: CASRRGVSGGNQETQYF

D: .
length: 16
V: TRBV7-9
CDR3: CASSAHRDLNTYEQYF

D: TRBD2
length: 15
V: TRBV9
CDR3: CASSSGTSELNEQFF

D: .
length: 18
V: TRBV23-1
CDR3: CASSQSGLAAGMNTEAFF

D: .
length: 14
V: TRBV7-2
CDR3: CASTREAYTDTQYF

D: .
length: 16
V: TRBV7-2
CDR3: CASSSGLWSDDLEQYF

D: TRBD1
length: 15
V: TRBV30
CDR3: CAGDRTPSSGNTIYF

D: TRBD1
length: 18
V: TRBV5-4
CDR3: CASSLGPTGGLSGNTIYF

D: TRBD2
length: 14
V: TRBV6-4
CDR3: CASSDGLAGNEQFF

D: TRBD2
length: 17
V: TRBV18
CDR3: CASSPPGGLAAHNEQFF

D: TRBD2
length: 17
V: TRBV7-8
CDR3: CASSQNFAGGSSYEQYF

D: TRBD2
length: 11
V: TRBV30
CDR3: CAWSVAGRQFF

D: .
length: 12
V: TRBV6-5
CDR3: CASTEQREKLFF

D: TRBD1
length: 16
V: TRBV27
CDR3: CASSTDRGLTNTEAFF

D: .
length: 13
V: TRBV5-8
CDR3: CASSSGAKNIQYF

D: TRBD1
length: 16
V: TRBV28
CDR3: CASSPWDRGSSYEQYF

D: TRBD1
length: 12
V: TRBV28
CDR3: CASQGGWETQYF

D: .
length: 15
V: TRBV18
CDR3: CASSPWGVESYEQYF

D: TRBD1
length: 15
V: TRBV2
CDR3: CASSEQGASYNEQFF

D: .
length: 12
V: TRBV5-6
CDR3: CASSLRTVEQYF

D: .
length: 14
V: TRBV9
CDR3: CASSVGLANYGYTF

D: .
length: 11
V: TRBV9
CDR3: CASSGVSGYTF

D: .
length: 15
V: TRBV7-8
CDR3: CASRLRSPRGTEAFF